This T cell receptor (beta chain) was found in a study of spatial heterogeneity in lung cancer. TCRdb reprocessed the 5' RACE reads via MiXCR and lists one record per CDR3 protein. The data hold 45,000 to 55,000 distinct CDR3 sequences, with approximately 5% observed a single time. CDR1 is MGHRA and CDR2 is YSYEKL in the germline V gene. The V and J ends lost 4 bases and 4 bases, in that order; junction bases with no gene match: 10. CDR3 length: 16 amino acids. This clonotype was detected many times. The time point here: sample taken at primary tumor resection. Sequencing of whole RNA from tumor, nontumor lung or frozen PBMC involved no sorting. A total of under 80 untreated early-stage non-small cell lung cancer patients served as donors.

The J gene is TRBJ1-1, the V gene TRBV4-1; 9 bases map to TRBD1. This sequence originates from a male donor with early-stage non-small cell lung cancer. The specimen was PBMCs, collected at surgery. CDR3 protein: CASSPSGTGSGTEAFF. CDR3 nucleotides: TGCGCCAGCAGCCCATCCGGGACAGGGTCGGGCACTGAAGCTTTCTTT.